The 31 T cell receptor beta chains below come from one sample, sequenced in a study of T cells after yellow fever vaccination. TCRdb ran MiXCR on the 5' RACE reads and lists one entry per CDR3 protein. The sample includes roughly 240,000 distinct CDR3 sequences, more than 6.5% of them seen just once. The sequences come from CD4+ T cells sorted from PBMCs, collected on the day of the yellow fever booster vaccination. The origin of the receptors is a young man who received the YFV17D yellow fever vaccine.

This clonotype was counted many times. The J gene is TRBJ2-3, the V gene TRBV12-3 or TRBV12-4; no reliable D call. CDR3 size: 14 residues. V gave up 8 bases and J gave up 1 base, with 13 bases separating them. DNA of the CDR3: TGTGCCAGCGGTCGGGCAGTGGGCACAGATACGCAGTATTTT. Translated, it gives CASGRAVGTDTQYF.

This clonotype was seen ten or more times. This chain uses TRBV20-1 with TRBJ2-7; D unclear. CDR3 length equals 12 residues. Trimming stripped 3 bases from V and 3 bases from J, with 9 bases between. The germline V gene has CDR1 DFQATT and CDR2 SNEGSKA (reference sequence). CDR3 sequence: CSASLNSYEQYF. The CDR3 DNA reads TGCAGTGCTAGTCTCAACAGCTACGAGCAGTACTTC.

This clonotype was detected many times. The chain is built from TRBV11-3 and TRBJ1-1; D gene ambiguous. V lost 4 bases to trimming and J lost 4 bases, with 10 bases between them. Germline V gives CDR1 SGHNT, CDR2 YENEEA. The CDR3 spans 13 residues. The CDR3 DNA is TGTGCCAGCAGCTCCGACTCTTCCACTGAAGCTTTCTTT. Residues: CASSSDSSTEAFF.

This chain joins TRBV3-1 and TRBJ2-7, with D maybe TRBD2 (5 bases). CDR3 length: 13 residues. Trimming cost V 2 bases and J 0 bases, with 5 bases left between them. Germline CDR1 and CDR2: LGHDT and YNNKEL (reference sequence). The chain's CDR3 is CASSQTSSYEQYF. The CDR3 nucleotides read TGTGCCAGCAGCCAAACTAGCTCCTACGAGCAGTACTTC.

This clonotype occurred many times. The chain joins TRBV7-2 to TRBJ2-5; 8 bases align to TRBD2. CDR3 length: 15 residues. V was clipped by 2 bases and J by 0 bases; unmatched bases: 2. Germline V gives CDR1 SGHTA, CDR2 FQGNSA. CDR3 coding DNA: TGTGCCAGCAGCTTACCTAGCGGGTACCAAGAGACCCAGTACTTC. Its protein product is CASSLPSGYQETQYF.

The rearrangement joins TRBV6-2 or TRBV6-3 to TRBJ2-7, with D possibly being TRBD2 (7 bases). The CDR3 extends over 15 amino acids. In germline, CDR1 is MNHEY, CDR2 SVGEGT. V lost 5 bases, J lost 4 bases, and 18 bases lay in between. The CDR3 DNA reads TGTGCCAGCAGTAACCCGCGGGGGCGCGGATACGAGCAGTACTTC. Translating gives CASSNPRGRGYEQYF.

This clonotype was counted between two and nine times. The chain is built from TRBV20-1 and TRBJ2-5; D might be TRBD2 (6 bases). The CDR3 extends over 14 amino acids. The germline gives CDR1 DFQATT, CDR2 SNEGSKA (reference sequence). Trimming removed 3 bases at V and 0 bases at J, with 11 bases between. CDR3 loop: CSARGGKDQETQYF. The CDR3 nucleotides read TGCAGTGCTAGGGGGGGAAAGGACCAAGAGACCCAGTACTTC.

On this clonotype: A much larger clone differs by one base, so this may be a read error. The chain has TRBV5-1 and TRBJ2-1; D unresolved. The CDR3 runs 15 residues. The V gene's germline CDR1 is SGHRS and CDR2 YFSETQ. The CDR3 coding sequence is TGCGCCAGCAGCTTAGACGATAGAAACTACAATAAGCAGTTCTTC. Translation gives CASSLDDRNYNKQFF.

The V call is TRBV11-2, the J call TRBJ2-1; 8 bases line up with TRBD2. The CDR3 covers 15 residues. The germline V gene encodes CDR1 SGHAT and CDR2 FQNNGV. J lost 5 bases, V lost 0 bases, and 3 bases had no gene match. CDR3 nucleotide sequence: TGTGCCAGCAGCTTAGAAGTAGCGGGAAACAATGAGCAGTTCTTC. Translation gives CASSLEVAGNNEQFF.

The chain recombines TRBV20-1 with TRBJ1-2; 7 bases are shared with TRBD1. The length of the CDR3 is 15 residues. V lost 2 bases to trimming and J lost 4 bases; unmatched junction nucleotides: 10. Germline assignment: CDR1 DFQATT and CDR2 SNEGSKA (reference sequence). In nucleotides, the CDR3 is TGCAGTGCTAGAAGCGGGACAGAGAAAGCCTATGGCTACACCTTC. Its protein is CSARSGTEKAYGYTF.

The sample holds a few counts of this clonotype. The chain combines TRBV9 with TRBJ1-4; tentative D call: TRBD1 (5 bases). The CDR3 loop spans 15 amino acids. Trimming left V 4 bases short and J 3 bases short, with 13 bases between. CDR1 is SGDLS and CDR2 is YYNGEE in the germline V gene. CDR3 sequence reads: CASSPFWGANEKLFF. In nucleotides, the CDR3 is TGTGCCAGCAGCCCGTTCTGGGGCGCTAATGAAAAACTGTTTTTT.

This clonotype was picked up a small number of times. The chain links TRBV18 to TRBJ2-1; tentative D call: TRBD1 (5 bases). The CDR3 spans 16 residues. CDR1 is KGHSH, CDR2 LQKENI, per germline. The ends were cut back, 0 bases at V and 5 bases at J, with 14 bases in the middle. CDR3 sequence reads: CASSPPRGGTNNEQFF. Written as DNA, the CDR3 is TGTGCCAGCTCACCACCAAGGGGCGGAACGAACAATGAGCAGTTCTTC.

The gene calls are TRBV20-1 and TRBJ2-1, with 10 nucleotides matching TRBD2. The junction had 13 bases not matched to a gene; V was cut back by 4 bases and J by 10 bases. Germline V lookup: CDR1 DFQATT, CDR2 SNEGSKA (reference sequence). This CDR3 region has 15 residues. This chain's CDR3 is CSATLPSGRGDEQFF. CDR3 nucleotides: TGCAGTGCTACCCTTCCTAGCGGGAGAGGGGACGAGCAGTTCTTC.

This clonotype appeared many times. CDR3 amino acids: CASSQLQKQFF. CDR3 in DNA: TGTGCCAGCAGCCAATTACAGAAACAGTTCTTC. This chain uses TRBV7-9 with TRBJ2-1; D not resolved. Trimming removed 5 bases from V and 13 bases from J, with 12 bases in between. The CDR3 covers 11 residues. CDR1 SEHNR and CDR2 FQNEAQ come from the germline V gene (reference sequence).

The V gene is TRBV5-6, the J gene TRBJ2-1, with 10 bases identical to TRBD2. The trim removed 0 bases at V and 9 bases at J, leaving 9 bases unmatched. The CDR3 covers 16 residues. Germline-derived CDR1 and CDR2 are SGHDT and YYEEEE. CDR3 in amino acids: CASSLAVAGGLGEQFF. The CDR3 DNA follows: TGTGCCAGCAGCTTGGCCGTAGCGGGAGGACTGGGTGAGCAGTTCTTC.

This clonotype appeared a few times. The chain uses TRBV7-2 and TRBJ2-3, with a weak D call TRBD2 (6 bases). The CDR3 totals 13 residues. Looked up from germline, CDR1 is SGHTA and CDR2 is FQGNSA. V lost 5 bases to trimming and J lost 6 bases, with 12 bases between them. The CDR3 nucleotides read TGTGCCAGCAGCCCTATAGCGGTGGATACGCAGTATTTT. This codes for CASSPIAVDTQYF. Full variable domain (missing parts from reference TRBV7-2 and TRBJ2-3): GAGVSQSPSNKVTEKGKDVELRCDPISGHTALYWYRQSLGQGLEFLIYFQGNSAPDKSGLPSDRFSAERTGGSVSTLTIQRTQQEDSAVYLCASSPIAVDTQYFGPGTRLTVL.

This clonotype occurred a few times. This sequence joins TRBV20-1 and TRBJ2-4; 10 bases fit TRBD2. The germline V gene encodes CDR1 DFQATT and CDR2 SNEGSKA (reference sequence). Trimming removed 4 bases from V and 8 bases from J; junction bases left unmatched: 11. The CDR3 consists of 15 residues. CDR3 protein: CSAKLAGTRGDIQYF. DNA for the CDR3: TGCAGTGCTAAACTAGCGGGAACGAGGGGAGACATTCAGTACTTC.

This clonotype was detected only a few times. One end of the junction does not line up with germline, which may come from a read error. The CDR3, as DNA: TGCTGTGCTAGAAAGGGCGGAGGGAAGGGCAATCAGCCCCAGCATTTT. This codes for CCARKGGGKGNQPQHF. The V and J genes are TRBV20-1 and TRBJ1-5, with D unclear. This CDR3 spans 16 amino acids. Per germline, CDR1 DFQATT and CDR2 SNEGSKA (reference sequence).

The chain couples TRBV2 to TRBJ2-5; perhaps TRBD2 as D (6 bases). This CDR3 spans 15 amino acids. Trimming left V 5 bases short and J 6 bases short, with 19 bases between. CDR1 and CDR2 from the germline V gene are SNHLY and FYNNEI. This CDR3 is CASSNGYTGGKTQYF. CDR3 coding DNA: TGTGCCAGCAGTAACGGATACACAGGAGGGAAGACCCAGTACTTC. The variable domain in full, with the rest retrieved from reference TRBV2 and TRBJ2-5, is EPEVTQTPSHQVTQMGQEVILRCVPISNHLYFYWYRQILGQKVEFLVSFYNNEISEKSEIFDDQFSVERPDGSNFTLKIRSTKLEDSAMYFCASSNGYTGGKTQYFGPGTRLLVL.

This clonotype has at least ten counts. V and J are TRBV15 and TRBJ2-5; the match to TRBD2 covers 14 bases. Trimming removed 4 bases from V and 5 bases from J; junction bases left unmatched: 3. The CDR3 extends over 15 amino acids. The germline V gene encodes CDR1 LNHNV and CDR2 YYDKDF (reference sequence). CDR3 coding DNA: TGTGCCACCAGCACCCGGACTAGCGGGGGGGAGACCCAGTACTTC. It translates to CATSTRTSGGETQYF. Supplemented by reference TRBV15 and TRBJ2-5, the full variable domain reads DAMVIQNPRYQVTQFGKPVTLSCSQTLNHNVMYWYQQKSSQAPKLLFHYYDKDFNNEADTPDNFQSRRPNTSFCFLDIRSPGLGDTAMYLCATSTRTSGGETQYFGPGTRLLVL.

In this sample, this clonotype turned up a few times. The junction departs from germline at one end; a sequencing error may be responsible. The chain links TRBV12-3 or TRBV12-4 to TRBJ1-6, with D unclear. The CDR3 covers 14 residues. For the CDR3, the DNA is TGTGCCAGCAGATTAGGTCCGGTCACGGGACCCCTCCACTTT. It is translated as CASRLGPVTGPLHF.

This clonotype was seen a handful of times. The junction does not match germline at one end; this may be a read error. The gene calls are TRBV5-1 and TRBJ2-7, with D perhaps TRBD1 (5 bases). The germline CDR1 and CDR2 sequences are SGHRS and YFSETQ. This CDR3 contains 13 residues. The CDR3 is CASRLDKVNEQYF. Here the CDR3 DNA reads TGCGCCAGCAGATTGGACAAAGTCAACGAGCAGTACTTC.

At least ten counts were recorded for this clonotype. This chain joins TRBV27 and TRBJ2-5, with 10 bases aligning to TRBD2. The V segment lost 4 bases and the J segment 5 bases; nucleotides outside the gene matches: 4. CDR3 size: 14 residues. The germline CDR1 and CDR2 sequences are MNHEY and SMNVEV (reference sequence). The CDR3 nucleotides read TGTGCCAGCAGTTCCAGCGGGAGGGGGGAGACCCAGTACTTC. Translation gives CASSSSGRGETQYF.

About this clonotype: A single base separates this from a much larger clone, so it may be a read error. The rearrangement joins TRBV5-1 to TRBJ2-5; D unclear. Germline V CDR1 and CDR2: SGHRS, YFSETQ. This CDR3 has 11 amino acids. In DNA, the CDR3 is TGCGCCATCAGCAACCCTGGGGCCCAGTACTTC. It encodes CAISNPGAQYF.

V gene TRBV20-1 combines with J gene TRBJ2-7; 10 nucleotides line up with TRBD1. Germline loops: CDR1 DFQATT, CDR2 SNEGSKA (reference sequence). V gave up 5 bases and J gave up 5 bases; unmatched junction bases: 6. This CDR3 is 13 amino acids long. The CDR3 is CSALGQGGHEQYF. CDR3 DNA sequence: TGCAGTGCTCTAGGACAGGGGGGCCACGAGCAGTACTTC.

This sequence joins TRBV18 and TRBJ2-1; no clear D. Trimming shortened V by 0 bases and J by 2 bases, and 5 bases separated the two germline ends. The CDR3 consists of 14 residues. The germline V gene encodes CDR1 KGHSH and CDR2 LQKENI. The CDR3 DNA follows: TGTGCCAGCTCACCACCAGGTCCCTACAATGAGCAGTTCTTC. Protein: CASSPPGPYNEQFF.

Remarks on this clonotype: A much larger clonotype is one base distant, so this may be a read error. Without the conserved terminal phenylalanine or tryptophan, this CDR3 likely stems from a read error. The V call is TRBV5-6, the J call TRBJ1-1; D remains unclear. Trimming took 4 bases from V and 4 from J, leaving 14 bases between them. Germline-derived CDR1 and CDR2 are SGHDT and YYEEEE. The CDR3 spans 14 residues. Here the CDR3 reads CASSRSSWGTEAFL. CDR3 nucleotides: TGTGCCAGCAGCCGTAGTTCGTGGGGCACTGAAGCTTTCCTT.

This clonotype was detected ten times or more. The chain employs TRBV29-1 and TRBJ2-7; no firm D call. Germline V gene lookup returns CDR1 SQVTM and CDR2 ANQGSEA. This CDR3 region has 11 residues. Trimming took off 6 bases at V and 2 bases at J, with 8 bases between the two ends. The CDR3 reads CSVAAAYEQYF. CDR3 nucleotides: TGCAGCGTCGCAGCCGCCTACGAGCAGTACTTC.

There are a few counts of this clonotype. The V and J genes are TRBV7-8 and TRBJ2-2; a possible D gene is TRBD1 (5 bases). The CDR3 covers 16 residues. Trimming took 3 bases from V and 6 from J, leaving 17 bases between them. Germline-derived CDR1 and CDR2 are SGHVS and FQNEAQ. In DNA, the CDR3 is TGTGCCAGCAGCTTGGTGCAGGGCGTTACTGCCGGGGAGCTGTTTTTT. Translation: CASSLVQGVTAGELFF.

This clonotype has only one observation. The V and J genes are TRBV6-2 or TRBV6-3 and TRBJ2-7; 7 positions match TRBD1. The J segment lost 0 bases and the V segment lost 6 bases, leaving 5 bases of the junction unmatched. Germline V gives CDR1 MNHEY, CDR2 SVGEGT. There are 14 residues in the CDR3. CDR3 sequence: CASRKQGTSYEQYF. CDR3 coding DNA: TGTGCCAGCAGAAAACAGGGGACCTCCTACGAGCAGTACTTC.

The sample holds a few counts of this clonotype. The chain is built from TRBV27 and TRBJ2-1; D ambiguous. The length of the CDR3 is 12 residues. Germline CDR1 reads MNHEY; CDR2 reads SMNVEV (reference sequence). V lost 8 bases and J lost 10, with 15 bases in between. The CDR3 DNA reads TGTGCCAGCGGAATTGCCCTCGTAGAGCAGTTCTTC. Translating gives CASGIALVEQFF.